One sample yielded the 8 T cell receptor beta chains listed below, sequenced in a study of blood T cell repertoires in COVID-19. Data came from immunoSEQ multiplex PCR; TCRdb stores just in-frame clones and leaves some out. The repertoire holds around 230,000 clones, with 70% to 85% as singletons. The sequencing sample was made of peripheral blood. The receptors were sampled from a man aged 35 to 55 who had recovered from COVID-19.

This clone has ten or more counts. This chain connects TRBV10-3 to TRBJ2-7, with 8 bases aligning to TRBD1. The CDR3 covers 14 residues. Germline V gene data show CDR1 as ENHRY and CDR2 as SYGVKD. V was pared by 7 bases and J by 3 bases, with 8 bases of the junction left unmatched. The CDR3 reads CAIMGGQDGYEQYF. Written as DNA, the CDR3 is TGTGCCATCATGGGGGGACAGGATGGCTACGAGCAGTACTTC.

This clone appeared a few times. V and J are TRBV6-5 and TRBJ2-5, with TRBD1 matching 7 bases. Germline-derived CDR1 and CDR2 are MNHEY and SVGAGI. The CDR3 contains 16 residues. The trim removed 5 bases at V and 0 bases at J, leaving 9 bases unmatched. The CDR3 loop reads CASSHYRGPYQETQYF. CDR3 coding DNA: TGTGCCAGCAGTCACTACAGGGGACCGTACCAAGAGACCCAGTACTTC.

This chain joins TRBV10-3 and TRBJ1-4; TRBD1 might be the D (5 bases). Trimming cost V 5 bases and J 8 bases, with 12 bases left between them. From germline, CDR1 is ENHRY and CDR2 SYGVKD. The CDR3 spans 13 residues. CDR3 amino acids: CAISKGPSEKLFF. CDR3 sequence (DNA): TGTGCCATCAGTAAGGGGCCCTCCGAAAAACTGTTTTTT.

The CDR3, as DNA: TGTGCCAGCAGTGATCCCTCGACAGGGGAGAACACTGAAGCTTTCTTT. This translates into CASSDPSTGENTEAFF. This chain connects TRBV25-1 to TRBJ1-1; 8 bases align to TRBD1. Germline CDR1 MGHDK, CDR2 SYGVNS. V trimming: 3 bases; J trimming: 1 base; junction bases outside the gene matches: 7. The CDR3 loop spans 16 amino acids.

The CDR3 region is CASSRTGQETQYF. The CDR3 DNA reads TGTGCCAGCAGCCGCACAGGGCAAGAGACCCAGTACTTC. J is TRBJ2-5 and V is TRBV16, with a possible D match to TRBD1 (6 bases). Germline V lookup: CDR1 KGHSY, CDR2 FQNENV. The CDR3 spans 13 residues. V was shortened by 4 bases and J by 2 bases, with 8 bases between the two germline ends.

A note on this clone: Other nucleotide sequences in the sample specify the same CDR3. V usage is TRBV11-2 and J usage is TRBJ2-2; D not resolved. CDR1 and CDR2 (germline): SGHAT, FQNNGV. There are 13 residues in the CDR3. The V and J ends lost 4 bases and 2 bases respectively, with 5 bases between them. CDR3 residues: CASSYLNTGELFF. The CDR3, as DNA: TGTGCCAGCAGCTACCTAAACACCGGGGAGCTGTTTTTT.

The chain recombines TRBV27 with TRBJ2-7; TRBD2 is a possible D gene (5 bases). Germline CDR1 and CDR2: MNHEY and SMNVEV (reference sequence). This CDR3 is 14 amino acids long. V shed 3 bases and J shed 3 bases, with 12 bases lying between them. The CDR3 loop reads CASSFRMTNYEQYF. In DNA form, the CDR3 reads TGTGCCAGCAGTTTCCGGATGACTAACTACGAGCAGTACTTC.

V and J are TRBV7-2 and TRBJ2-4, with D tentatively TRBD1 (7 bases). V was clipped by 1 base and J by 9 bases, with 16 bases between them. The CDR3 is 15 amino acids. CDR1 and CDR2 (germline): SGHTA, FQGNSA. The CDR3 region is CASSLEQGGQSIQYF. Written as DNA, the CDR3 is TGTGCCAGCAGCTTAGAGCAGGGGGGACAGAGCATTCAGTACTTC.